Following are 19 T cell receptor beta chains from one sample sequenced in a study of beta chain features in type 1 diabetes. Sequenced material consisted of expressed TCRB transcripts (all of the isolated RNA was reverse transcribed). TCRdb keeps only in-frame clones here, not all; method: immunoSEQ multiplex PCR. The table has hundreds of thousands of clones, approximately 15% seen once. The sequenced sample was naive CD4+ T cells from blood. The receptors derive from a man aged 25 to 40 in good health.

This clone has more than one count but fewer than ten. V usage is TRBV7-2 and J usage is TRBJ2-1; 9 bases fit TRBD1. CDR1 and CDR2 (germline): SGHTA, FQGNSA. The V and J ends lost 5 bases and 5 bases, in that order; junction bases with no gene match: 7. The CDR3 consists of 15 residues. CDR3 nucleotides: TGTGCCAGCAGCCCGTCCGGGACAGGGAACAATGAGCAGTTCTTC. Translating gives CASSPSGTGNNEQFF.

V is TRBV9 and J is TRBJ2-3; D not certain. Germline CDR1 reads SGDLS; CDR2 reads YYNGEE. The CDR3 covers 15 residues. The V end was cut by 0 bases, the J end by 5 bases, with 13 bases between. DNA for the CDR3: TGTGCCAGCAGCGTAGGCGATAAAATGGGAGATACGCAGTATTTT. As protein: CASSVGDKMGDTQYF. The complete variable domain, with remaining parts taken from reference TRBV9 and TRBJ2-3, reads DSGVTQTPKHLITATGQRVTLRCSPRSGDLSVYWYQQSLDQGLQFLIQYYNGEERAKGNILERFSAQQFPDLHSELNLSSLELGDSALYFCASSVGDKMGDTQYFGPGTRLTVL.

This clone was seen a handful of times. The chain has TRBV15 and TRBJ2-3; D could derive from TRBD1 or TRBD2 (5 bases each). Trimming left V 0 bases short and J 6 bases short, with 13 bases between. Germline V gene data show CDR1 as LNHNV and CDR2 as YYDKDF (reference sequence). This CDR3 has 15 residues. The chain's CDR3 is CATSRDGTPTDTQYF. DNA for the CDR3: TGTGCCACCAGCAGAGACGGGACCCCGACGGATACGCAGTATTTT.

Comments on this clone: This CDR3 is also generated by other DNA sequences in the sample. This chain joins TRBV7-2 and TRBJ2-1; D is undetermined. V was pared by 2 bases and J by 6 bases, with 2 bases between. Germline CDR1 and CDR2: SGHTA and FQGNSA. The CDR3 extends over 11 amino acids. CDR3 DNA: TGTGCCAGCAGCTTACTCAATGAGCAGTTCTTC. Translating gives CASSLLNEQFF.

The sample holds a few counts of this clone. In DNA, the CDR3 is TGTGCCAGCGGTCGGATGAACACTGAAGCTTTCTTT. Protein sequence: CASGRMNTEAFF. V usage is TRBV7-2 and J usage is TRBJ1-1, with D unresolved. The CDR3 runs to 12 residues. Germline CDR1 is SGHTA and CDR2 is FQGNSA. V was clipped by 8 bases and J by 0 bases, with 7 bases between them.

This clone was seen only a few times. The CDR3 DNA reads as TGTGCCAGTAGTACCCTGGACGGAAACTATGGCTACACCTTC. Protein product: CASSTLDGNYGYTF. V is TRBV19 and J is TRBJ1-2, with unresolved D. Trimming shortened V by 4 bases and J by 2 bases, and 11 bases separated the two germline ends. Germline V CDR1 and CDR2: LNHDA, SQIVND (reference sequence). This CDR3 has 14 amino acids.

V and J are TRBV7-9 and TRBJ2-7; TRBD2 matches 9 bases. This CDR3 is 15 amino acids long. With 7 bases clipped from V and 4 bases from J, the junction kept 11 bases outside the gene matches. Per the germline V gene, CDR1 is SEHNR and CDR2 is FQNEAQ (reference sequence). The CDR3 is CASTISSGIQYEQYV. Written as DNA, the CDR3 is TGTGCCAGCACAATCTCTAGCGGGATTCAGTACGAGCAGTACGTC.

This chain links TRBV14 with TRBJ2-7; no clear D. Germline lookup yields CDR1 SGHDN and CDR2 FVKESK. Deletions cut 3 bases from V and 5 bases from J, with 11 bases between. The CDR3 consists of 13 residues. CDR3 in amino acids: CASSHPPLHEQYF. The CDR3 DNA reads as TGTGCCAGCAGCCATCCTCCCCTCCACGAGCAGTACTTC.

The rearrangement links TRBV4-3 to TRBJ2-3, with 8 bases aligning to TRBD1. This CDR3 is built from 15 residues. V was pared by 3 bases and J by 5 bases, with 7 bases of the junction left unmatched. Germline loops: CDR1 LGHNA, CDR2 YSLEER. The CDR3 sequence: CASSQDRVNRDTQYF. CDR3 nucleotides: TGCGCCAGCAGCCAGGACAGGGTTAATCGAGATACGCAGTATTTT.

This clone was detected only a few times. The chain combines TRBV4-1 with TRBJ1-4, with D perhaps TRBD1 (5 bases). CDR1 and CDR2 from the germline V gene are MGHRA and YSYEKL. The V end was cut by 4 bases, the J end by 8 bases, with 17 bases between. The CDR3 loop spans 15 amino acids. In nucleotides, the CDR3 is TGCGCCAGCAGCCGGGATGGGACCCCATCCGAAAAACTGTTTTTT. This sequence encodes CASSRDGTPSEKLFF.

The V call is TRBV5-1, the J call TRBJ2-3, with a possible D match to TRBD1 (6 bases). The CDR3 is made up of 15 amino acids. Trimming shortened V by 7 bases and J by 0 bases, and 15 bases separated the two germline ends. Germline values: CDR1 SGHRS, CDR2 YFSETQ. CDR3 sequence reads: CASHIGQTSTDTQYF. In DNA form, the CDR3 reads TGCGCCAGCCACATAGGACAGACAAGCACAGATACGCAGTATTTT. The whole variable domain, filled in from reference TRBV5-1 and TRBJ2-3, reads KAGVTQTPRYLIKTRGQQVTLSCSPISGHRSVSWYQQTPGQGLQFLFEYFSETQRNKGNFPGRFSGRQFSNSRSEMNVSTLELGDSALYLCASHIGQTSTDTQYFGPGTRLTVL.

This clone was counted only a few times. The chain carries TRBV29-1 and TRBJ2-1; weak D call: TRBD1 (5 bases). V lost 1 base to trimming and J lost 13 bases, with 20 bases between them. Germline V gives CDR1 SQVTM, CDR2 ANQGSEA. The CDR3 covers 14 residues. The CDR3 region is CSVEVGLPRPYQFF. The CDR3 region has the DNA TGCAGCGTTGAAGTGGGGCTACCACGCCCGTACCAGTTCTTC.

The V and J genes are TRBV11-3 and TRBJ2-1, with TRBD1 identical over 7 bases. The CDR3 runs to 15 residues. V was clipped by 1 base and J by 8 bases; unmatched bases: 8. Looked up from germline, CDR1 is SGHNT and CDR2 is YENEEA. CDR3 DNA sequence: TGTGCCAGCAGCTTAGTTGGCCAGGGGGATGATGAGCAGTTCTTC. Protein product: CASSLVGQGDDEQFF.

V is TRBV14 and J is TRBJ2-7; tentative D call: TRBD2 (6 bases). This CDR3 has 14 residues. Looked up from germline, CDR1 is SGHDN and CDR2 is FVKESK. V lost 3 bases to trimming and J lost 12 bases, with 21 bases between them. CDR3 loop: CASSQGGAGPIWYF. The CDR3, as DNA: TGTGCCAGCAGCCAGGGCGGGGCAGGCCCAATATGGTACTTC.

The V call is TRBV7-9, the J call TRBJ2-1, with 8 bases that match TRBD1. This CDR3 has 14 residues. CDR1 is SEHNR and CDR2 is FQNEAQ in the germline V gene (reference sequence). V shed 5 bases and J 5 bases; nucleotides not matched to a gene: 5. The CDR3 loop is CASSPWTGNNEQFF. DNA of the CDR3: TGTGCCAGCAGCCCGTGGACAGGGAACAATGAGCAGTTCTTC.

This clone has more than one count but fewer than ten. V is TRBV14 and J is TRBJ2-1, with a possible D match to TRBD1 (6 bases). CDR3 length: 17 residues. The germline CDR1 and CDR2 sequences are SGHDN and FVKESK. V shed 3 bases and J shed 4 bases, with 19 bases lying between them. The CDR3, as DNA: TGTGCCAGCAGCCACACCACAGGGCGGCACTCTTACAATGAGCAGTTCTTC. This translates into CASSHTTGRHSYNEQFF.

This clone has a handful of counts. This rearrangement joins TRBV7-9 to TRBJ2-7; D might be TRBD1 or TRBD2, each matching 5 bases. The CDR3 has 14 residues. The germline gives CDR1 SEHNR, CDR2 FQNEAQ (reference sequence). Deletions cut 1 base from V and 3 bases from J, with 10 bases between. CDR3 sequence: CASSLEAGSYEQYF. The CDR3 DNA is TGTGCCAGCAGCTTAGAGGCAGGGAGCTACGAGCAGTACTTC.

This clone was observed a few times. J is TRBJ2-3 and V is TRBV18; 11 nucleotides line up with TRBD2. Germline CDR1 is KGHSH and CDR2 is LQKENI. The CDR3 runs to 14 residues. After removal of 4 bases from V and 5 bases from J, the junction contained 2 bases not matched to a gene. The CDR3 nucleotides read TGTGCCAGCTCACTTACTAGCGGGAGAGATACGCAGTATTTT. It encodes CASSLTSGRDTQYF.

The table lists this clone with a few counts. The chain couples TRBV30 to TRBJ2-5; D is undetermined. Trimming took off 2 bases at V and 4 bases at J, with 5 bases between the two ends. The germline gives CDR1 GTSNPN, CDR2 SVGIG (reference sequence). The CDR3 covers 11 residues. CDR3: CAWSRSETQYF. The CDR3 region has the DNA TGTGCCTGGAGTAGGTCAGAGACCCAGTACTTC.